This TCR beta chain was sequenced in a study of graft-versus-host responses after intestinal transplantation. The overall study: Each patient got anti-thymocyte globulin induction, then tacrolimus and steroids for approximately 3 years.

Study-level results: Recipient marrow showed GvH clones, some seen first in ileum or blood.

As regards this clone: Its antigen remains unknown.

This CDR3 is 11 amino acids long. V lost 5 bases to trimming and J lost 5 bases, with 7 bases between them. Looked up from germline, CDR1 is SGHNT and CDR2 is YYREEE (reference sequence). Repertoires were generated with immunoSEQ multiplex PCR, while TCRdb's copy carries only in-frame clones and drops some. This sample has roughly 13,000 clones, with roughly four fifths found just once. The chain recombines TRBV5-4 with TRBJ2-5; no firm D call. The sequencing used PBMCs, collected after intestinal transplantation. The TCR was taken from a human patient who received an intestinal transplant, so some T cells may come from the graft donor. The CDR3 DNA reads TGTGCCAGCAGTTATGGGGAGACCCAGTACTTC. It is translated as CASSYGETQYF.